This T cell receptor (beta chain) was documented in a study of cytomegalovirus exposure and HLA in healthy donors. Study-wide results and limits: Approximately 160 TCR beta chains were listed as cytomegalovirus-associated. Despite most TCR sequences being rare, some public TCRs occurred in many donors.

This clone turned up a few times. What it binds is unknown. The protocol was immunoSEQ multiplex PCR, while the TCRdb copy is restricted to in-frame clones and leaves out a portion. The sample has 90,000 or so clones; roughly 85% are singletons. This CDR3 has 12 residues. The germline V gene has CDR1 SNHLY and CDR2 FYNNEI. V lost 3 bases and J lost 6, with 8 bases in between. This receptor was taken from a man aged 18 to 29 in good health and CMV-seropositive. J is TRBJ1-2 and V is TRBV2, with D possibly matching TRBD1 (5 bases). The sequencing input was PBMCs. The CDR3 sequence: CASSDLRDGYTF. The CDR3 DNA is TGTGCCAGCAGTGACCTCAGGGATGGCTACACCTTC.